Sequencing of this T cell receptor (beta chain) was carried out in a study of cytomegalovirus exposure and HLA in healthy donors. Study-level results: Donor immune exposure was known only as CMV serostatus. Sequence variants that were highly shared formed a cluster that was likely a sequencing artifact.

In the PCR, 60 Vbeta and 13 Jbeta primers were used. The assay was immunoSEQ multiplex PCR, and TCRdb's table has in-frame clones only and misses some. The table lists about 110,000 clones, almost 70% of them singletons. For this clone: The antigen is unknown.

Sequencing was carried out using PBMCs. This sequence was found in a man younger than 40 in good health and CMV-seropositive.

CDR3 residues: CASSIRGGSRNTEAFF. DNA of the CDR3: TGTGCCAGCAGCATCAGAGGGGGCAGCCGGAACACTGAAGCTTTCTTT. The V and J genes are TRBV9 and TRBJ1-1; 7 positions match TRBD1. J gave up 1 base and V 4 bases, and 10 bases lay outside the gene matches. From germline, CDR1 is SGDLS and CDR2 YYNGEE. The CDR3 is 16 residues long.